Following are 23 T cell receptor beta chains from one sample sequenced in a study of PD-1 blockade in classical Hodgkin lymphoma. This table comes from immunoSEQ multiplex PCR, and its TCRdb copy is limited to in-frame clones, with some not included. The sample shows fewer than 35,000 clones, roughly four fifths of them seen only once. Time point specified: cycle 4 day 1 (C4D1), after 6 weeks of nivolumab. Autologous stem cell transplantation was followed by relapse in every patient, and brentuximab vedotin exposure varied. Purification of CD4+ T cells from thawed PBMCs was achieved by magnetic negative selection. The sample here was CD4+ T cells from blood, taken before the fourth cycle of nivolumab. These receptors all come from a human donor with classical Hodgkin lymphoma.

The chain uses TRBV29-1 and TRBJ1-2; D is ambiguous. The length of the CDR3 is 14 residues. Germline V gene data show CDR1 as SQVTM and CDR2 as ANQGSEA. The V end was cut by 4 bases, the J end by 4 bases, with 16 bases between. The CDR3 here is CSVGLVETGYGYTF. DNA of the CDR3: TGCAGCGTTGGCCTGGTCGAAACGGGCTATGGCTACACCTTC. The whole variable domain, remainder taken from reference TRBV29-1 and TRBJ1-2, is SAVISQKPSRDICQRGTSLTIQCQVDSQVTMMFWYRQQPGQSLTLIATANQGSEATYESGFVIDKFPISRPNLTFSTLTVSNMSPEDSSIYLCSVGLVETGYGYTFGSGTRLTVV.

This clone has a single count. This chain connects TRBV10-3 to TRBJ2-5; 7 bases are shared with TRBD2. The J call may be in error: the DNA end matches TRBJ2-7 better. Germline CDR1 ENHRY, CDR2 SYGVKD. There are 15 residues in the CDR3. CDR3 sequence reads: CAISELGGGPYEQYF. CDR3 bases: TGTGCCATCAGTGAGTTGGGCGGGGGACCCTACGAGCAGTACTTC.

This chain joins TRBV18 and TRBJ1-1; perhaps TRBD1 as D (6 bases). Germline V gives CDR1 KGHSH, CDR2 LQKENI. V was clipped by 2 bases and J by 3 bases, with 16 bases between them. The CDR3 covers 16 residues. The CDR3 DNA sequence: TGTGCCAGCTCACCATTGGGAGGGGGGGGCGACACTGAAGCTTTCTTT. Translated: CASSPLGGGGDTEAFF.

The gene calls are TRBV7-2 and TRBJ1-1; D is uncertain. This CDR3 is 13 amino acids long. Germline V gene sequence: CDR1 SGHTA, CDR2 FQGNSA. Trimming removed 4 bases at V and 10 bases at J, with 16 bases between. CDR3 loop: CASSYAQSSRAFF. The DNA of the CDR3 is TGTGCCAGCAGCTATGCCCAATCATCCAGAGCTTTCTTT.

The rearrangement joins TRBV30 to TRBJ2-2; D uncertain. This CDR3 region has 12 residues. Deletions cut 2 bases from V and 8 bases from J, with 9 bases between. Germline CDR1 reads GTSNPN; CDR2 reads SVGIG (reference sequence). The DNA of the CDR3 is TGTGCCTGGAGTACGTCGTGGGGGGAGCTGTTTTTT. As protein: CAWSTSWGELFF.

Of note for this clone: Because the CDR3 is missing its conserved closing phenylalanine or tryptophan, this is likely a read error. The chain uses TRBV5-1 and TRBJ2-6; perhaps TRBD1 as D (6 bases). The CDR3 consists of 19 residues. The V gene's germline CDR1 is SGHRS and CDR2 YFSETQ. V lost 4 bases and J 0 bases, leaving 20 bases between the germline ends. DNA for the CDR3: TGCGCCAGCAGCATCCTACCGGACAGTCGAGACTCTGGGGCCAACGTCCTGACTCTC. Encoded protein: CASSILPDSRDSGANVLTL.

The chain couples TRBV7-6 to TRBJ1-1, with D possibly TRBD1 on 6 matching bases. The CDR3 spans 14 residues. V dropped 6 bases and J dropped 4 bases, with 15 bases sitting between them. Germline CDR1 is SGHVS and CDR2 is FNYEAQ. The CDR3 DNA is TGTGCCAGCAGTCATGTACGAGGGGGCACTGAAGCTTTCTTT. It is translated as CASSHVRGGTEAFF. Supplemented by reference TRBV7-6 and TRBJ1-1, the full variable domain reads GAGVSQSPRYKVTKRGQDVALRCDPISGHVSLYWYRQALGQGPEFLTYFNYEAQQDKSGLPNDRFSAERPEGSISTLTIQRTEQRDSAMYRCASSHVRGGTEAFFGQGTRLTVV.

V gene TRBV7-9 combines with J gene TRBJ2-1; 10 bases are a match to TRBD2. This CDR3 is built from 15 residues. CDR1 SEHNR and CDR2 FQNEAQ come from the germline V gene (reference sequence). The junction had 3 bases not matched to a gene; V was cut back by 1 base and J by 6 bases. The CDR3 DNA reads TGTGCCAGCAGCTTAGTGGTAGCGGGGGGCAATGAGCAGTTCTTC. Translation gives CASSLVVAGGNEQFF.

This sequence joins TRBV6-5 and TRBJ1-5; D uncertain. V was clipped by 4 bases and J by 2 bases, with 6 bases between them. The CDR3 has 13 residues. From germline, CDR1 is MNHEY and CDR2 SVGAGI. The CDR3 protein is CASSLLGNQPQHF. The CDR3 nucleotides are TGTGCCAGCAGTTTATTGGGCAATCAGCCCCAGCATTTT.

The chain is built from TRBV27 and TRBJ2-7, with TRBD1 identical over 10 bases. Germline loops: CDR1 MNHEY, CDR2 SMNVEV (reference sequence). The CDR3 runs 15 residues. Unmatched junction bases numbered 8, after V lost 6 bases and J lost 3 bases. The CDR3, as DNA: TGTGCCAGCAGAATTTCTCGGACAGGGGGCTACGAGCAGTACTTC. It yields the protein CASRISRTGGYEQYF.

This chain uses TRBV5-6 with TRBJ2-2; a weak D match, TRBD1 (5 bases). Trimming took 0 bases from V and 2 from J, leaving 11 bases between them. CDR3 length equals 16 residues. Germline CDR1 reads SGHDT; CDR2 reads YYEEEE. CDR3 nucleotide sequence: TGTGCCAGCAGCTTGGGATGGGGCGCTAACACCGGGGAGCTGTTTTTT. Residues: CASSLGWGANTGELFF.

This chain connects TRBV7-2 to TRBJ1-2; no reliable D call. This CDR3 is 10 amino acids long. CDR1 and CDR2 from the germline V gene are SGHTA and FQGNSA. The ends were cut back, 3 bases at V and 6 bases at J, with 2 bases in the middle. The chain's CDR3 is CASSFDGYTF. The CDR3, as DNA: TGTGCCAGCAGCTTTGATGGCTACACCTTC.

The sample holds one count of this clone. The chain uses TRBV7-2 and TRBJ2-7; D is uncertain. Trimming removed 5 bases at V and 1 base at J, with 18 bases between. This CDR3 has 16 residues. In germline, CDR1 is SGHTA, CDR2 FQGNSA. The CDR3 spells CASSPLWAAASYEQYF. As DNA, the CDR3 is TGTGCCAGCAGCCCTTTATGGGCGGCAGCTTCCTACGAGCAGTACTTC.

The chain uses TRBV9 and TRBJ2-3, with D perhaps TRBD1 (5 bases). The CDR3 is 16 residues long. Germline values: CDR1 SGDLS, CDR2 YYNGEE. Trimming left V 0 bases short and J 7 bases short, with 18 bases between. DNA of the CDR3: TGTGCCAGCAGCGTAGTCTTGGAAGGGGTTGGGAATACGCAGTATTTT. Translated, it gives CASSVVLEGVGNTQYF.

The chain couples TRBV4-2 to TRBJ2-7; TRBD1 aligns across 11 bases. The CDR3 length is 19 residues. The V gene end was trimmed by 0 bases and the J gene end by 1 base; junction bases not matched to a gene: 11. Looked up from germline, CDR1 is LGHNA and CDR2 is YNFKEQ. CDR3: CASSQDGGFGTGGSYEQYF. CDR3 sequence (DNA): TGTGCCAGCAGCCAAGACGGGGGCTTCGGGACAGGGGGTTCCTACGAGCAGTACTTC.

As DNA, the CDR3 is TGTGCCAGCAGTTACTCGCCGCTACAGGGAAGAACTGAAGCTTTCTTT. Its protein is CASSYSPLQGRTEAFF. The chain employs TRBV6-5 and TRBJ1-1; D may be TRBD1 (6 bases). The germline V gene has CDR1 MNHEY and CDR2 SVGAGI. The CDR3 spans 16 residues. V lost 0 bases and J lost 5, with 16 bases in between.

The CDR3 region is CASSEALSGGRETQYF. CDR3 coding DNA: TGTGCCAGCAGTGAAGCGCTTTCCGGGGGGCGTGAGACCCAGTACTTC. V usage is TRBV2 and J usage is TRBJ2-5, with D tentatively TRBD2 (7 bases). The CDR3 spans 16 residues. CDR1 and CDR2 from the germline V gene are SNHLY and FYNNEI. Trimming removed 0 bases from V and 5 bases from J, with 16 bases in between.

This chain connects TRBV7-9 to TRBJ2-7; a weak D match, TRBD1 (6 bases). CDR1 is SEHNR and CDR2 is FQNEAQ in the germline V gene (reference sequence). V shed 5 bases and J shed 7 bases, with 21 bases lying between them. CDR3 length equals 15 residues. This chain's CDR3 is CASSQSDRPSKEQYF. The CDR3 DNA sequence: TGTGCCAGCAGCCAATCGGACAGACCGTCGAAGGAGCAGTACTTC.

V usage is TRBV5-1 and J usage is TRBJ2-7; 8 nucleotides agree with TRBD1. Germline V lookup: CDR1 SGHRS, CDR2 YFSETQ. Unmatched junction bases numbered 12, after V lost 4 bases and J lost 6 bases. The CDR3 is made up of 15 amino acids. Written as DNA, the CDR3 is TGCGCCAGCAGCCCAGGTGGAGGACAGGGAGGCGAGCAGTACTTC. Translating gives CASSPGGGQGGEQYF.

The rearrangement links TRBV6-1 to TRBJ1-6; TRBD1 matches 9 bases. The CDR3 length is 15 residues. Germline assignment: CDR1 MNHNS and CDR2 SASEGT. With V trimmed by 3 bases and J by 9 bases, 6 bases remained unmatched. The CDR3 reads CASSDLTGGGSPLHF. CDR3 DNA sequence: TGTGCCAGCAGTGACCTGACAGGGGGTGGTTCACCCCTCCACTTT.

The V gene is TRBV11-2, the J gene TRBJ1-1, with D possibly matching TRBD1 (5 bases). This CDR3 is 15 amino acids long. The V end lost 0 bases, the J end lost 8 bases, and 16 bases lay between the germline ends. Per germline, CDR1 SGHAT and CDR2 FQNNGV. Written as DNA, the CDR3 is TGTGCCAGCAGCTTAGATTTCCAGTGGGGCCGGGAAGCTTTCTTT. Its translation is CASSLDFQWGREAFF.

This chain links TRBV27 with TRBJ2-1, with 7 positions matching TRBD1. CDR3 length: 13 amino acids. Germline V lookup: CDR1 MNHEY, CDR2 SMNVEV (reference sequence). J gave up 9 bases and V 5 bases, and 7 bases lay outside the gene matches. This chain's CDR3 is CASSPYGDSEQFF. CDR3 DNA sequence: TGTGCCAGCAGTCCCTATGGGGACAGTGAGCAGTTCTTC.

The CDR3 DNA sequence: TGTGCCAGCAGCCAAGATCTCACAGGGGCCACCGAGCAGTACTTC. Translation gives CASSQDLTGATEQYF. The V call is TRBV4-2, the J call TRBJ2-7, with TRBD1 matching 7 bases. Germline lookup yields CDR1 LGHNA and CDR2 YNFKEQ. CDR3 length: 15 residues. Germline trimming cut 0 bases from V and 6 bases from J; bases unmatched to any gene: 8.